This is a list of T cell receptor beta chains from one sample in a study of identical twins. Each CDR3 protein gets one entry after TCRdb re-called the 5' RACE reads with MiXCR. The sample lists 700,000 or so distinct CDR3 sequences; 8.5% to 9.5% were seen once. A further study also used this sample, focusing on yellow fever vaccine responses in identical twins.

Sequences were obtained from PBMCs. These receptors were obtained from a woman aged 18-29 years in good health. CDR3s include the opening cysteine and the closing phenylalanine or tryptophan. Each record gives: CDR3 length, J gene, clone size, D gene, V gene, CDR3 DNA, CDR3 protein. A D gene is named only where the DNA matches it firmly. Clone size is shown for a subset of rows, as once, few, many or a class of expanded clone.

length: 14
J: TRBJ1-1
size: -
D: TRBD1
V: TRBV27
DNA: TGTGCCAGCAGGGAAAGTACGGGACAGCTTGAAGCTTTCTTT
CDR3: CASRESTGQLEAFF

length: 15
J: TRBJ2-2
size: -
D: -
V: TRBV11-2
DNA: TGTGCCAGCAACCCCCGGGTGGATTCCCTCGGGGAGCTGTTTTTT
CDR3: CASNPRVDSLGELFF

length: 14
J: TRBJ2-2
size: many
D: -
V: TRBV7-9
DNA: TGTGCCAGCAGCCCCCAGAGGGACACCGGGGAGCTGTTTTTT
CDR3: CASSPQRDTGELFF

length: 15
J: TRBJ2-7
size: many
D: -
V: TRBV12-3/TRBV12-4
DNA: TGTGCCAGCAGTTTTGGTTTGGCAAATTCCTACGAGCAGTACTTC
CDR3: CASSFGLANSYEQYF

length: 12
J: TRBJ2-1
size: -
D: TRBD2
V: TRBV9
DNA: TGTGCCAGCAGCGTAGCGGGAGGACGGGAGTTCTTC
CDR3: CASSVAGGREFF

length: 16
J: TRBJ2-3
size: many
D: -
V: TRBV5-6
DNA: TGTGCCAGCAGCCCGCCGACAGGTTATTACACAGATACGCAGTATTTT
CDR3: CASSPPTGYYTDTQYF

length: 15
J: TRBJ1-5
size: few
D: TRBD1
V: TRBV28
DNA: TGTGCCAGCAGTGATATGACAGGGGGCAATCAGCCCCAGCATTTT
CDR3: CASSDMTGGNQPQHF

length: 11
J: TRBJ2-7
size: few
D: -
V: TRBV20-1
DNA: TGCAGTGCTAGGGGCTTGGGGGAGCAGTACTTC
CDR3: CSARGLGEQYF

length: 15
J: TRBJ2-7
size: -
D: TRBD2
V: TRBV7-9
DNA: TGTGCCAGCAGCCTGGGGTCTAGCGGCCCCTACGAGCAGTACTTC
CDR3: CASSLGSSGPYEQYF

length: 13
J: TRBJ1-1
size: few
D: -
V: TRBV19
DNA: TGTGCCAGTAGTATGGGTGGCGGGGGTGAAGCTTTCTTT
CDR3: CASSMGGGGEAFF

length: 15
J: TRBJ2-1
size: few
D: TRBD1
V: TRBV12-3/TRBV12-4
DNA: TGTGCCAGCAGTTGGGACAGGGGGGAGATCAATGAGCAGTTCTTC
CDR3: CASSWDRGEINEQFF

length: 15
J: TRBJ1-1
size: -
D: -
V: TRBV12-3/TRBV12-4
DNA: TGTGCCAGCAGTCAGGGATTGCCGAAGAACACTGAAGCTTTCTTT
CDR3: CASSQGLPKNTEAFF

length: 15
J: TRBJ2-7
size: few
D: TRBD1
V: TRBV18
DNA: TGTGCCAGCTCACCGGGGACAGGGATGTTAGACGAGCAGTACTTC
CDR3: CASSPGTGMLDEQYF

length: 15
J: TRBJ2-2
size: few
D: -
V: TRBV7-8
DNA: TGTGCCAGCGGATTTCCAGGGAATCAACCCGGGGAGCTGTTTTTT
CDR3: CASGFPGNQPGELFF

length: 17
J: TRBJ2-1
size: few
D: -
V: TRBV12-3/TRBV12-4
DNA: TGTGCCAGCAGTTTCAGTCAGCCGATATTCAGGGTCAATGAGCAGTTCTTC
CDR3: CASSFSQPIFRVNEQFF